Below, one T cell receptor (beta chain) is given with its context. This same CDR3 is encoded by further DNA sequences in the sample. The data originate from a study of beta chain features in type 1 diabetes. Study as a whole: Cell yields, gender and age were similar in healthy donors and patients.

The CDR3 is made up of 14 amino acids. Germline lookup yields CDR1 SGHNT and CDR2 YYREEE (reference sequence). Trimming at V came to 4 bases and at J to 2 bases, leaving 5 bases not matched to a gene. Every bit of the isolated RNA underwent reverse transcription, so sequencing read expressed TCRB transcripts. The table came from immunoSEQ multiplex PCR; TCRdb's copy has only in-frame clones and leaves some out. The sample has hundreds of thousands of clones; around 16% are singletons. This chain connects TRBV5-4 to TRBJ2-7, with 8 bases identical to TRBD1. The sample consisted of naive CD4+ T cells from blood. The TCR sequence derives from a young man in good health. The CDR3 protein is CASSLGTGPYEQYF. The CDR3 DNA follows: TGTGCCAGCAGCCTTGGGACAGGCCCCTACGAGCAGTACTTC.